This T cell receptor (beta chain) derives from a study of cytomegalovirus exposure and HLA in healthy donors. Findings and limits, study-wide: With high specificity and sensitivity, the classifier reportedly diagnosed cytomegalovirus status. In the analysis, some V segments, TRBV6-2 and TRBV6-3 included, were excluded as indistinguishable.

Primers for the PCR totalled 60 Vbeta and 13 Jbeta. In the original processing: Later, 65 million to 85 million unique TCR beta chains were counted in an analysis, and about 10 million of them were shared. The table came from immunoSEQ multiplex PCR; TCRdb's copy has only in-frame clones and leaves some out. That table supplies the V and J calls and clone size; D and trimming were determined from the DNA. The table lists 120,000 to 150,000 clones, 73% of them singletons. Of note for this clone: Its antigen is currently unknown.

The ends lost 3 bases at V and 3 bases at J; junction bases unmatched: 5. CDR1 and CDR2 (germline): SEHNR, FQNEAQ (reference sequence). The CDR3 extends over 14 amino acids. The donors, nominally healthy at sampling, likely had unrecorded immune exposures. The J gene is TRBJ2-7, the V gene TRBV7-9, with 7 nucleotides matching TRBD1. This clonotype was obtained from a woman aged 18 to 35 in good health and CMV-seronegative. The sample was PBMCs. CDR3 DNA: TGTGCCAGCAGCTTCCGGGACAGCTACTACGAGCAGTACTTC. Translating gives CASSFRDSYYEQYF.